The 5 T cell receptor beta chains below all came from one sample that was sequenced in a study of preoperative IRX-2 immunotherapy in early breast cancer. Treatment: preoperative locoregional IRX-2 cytokine immunotherapy. TCRdb's table, derived via immunoSEQ multiplex PCR, lists solely in-frame clones and lacks some. The table lists more than 50,000 clones, around 94% of them singletons. The specimen was obtained from a patient treated with IRX-2 immunotherapy. The receptors originated from a human donor with breast cancer.

This chain links TRBV7-2 with TRBJ2-5, with TRBD2 identical over 9 bases. Germline CDR1 reads SGHTA; CDR2 reads FQGNSA. This CDR3 contains 17 residues. The junction had 10 bases not matched to a gene; V was cut back by 0 bases and J by 5 bases. CDR3 in amino acids: CASSLAWGLAGNETQYF. The CDR3 nucleotides read TGTGCCAGCAGCTTAGCGTGGGGGCTAGCGGGGAATGAGACCCAGTACTTC.

In nucleotides, the CDR3 is TGTGCCAGTCGGGACAGCTCCTACGAGCAGTACTTC. Its protein product is CASRDSSYEQYF. The V and J genes are TRBV6-1 and TRBJ2-7, with 7 positions matching TRBD1. The length of the CDR3 is 12 residues. The ends lost 9 bases at V and 0 bases at J; junction bases unmatched: 2. From germline, CDR1 is MNHNS and CDR2 SASEGT.

The V call is TRBV27, the J call TRBJ1-5, with D perhaps matching TRBD1 (5 bases). V lost 7 bases and J 1 base, leaving 20 bases between the germline ends. There are 17 residues in the CDR3. The germline V gene has CDR1 MNHEY and CDR2 SMNVEV (reference sequence). CDR3 in amino acids: CASKGLGRTGSNQPQHF. CDR3 DNA: TGTGCCAGCAAGGGACTAGGGCGGACGGGAAGCAATCAGCCCCAGCATTTT.

The count of this clone is one. The CDR3 is CASSERTAADTQYF. DNA of the CDR3: TGTGCCAGCAGCGAGAGGACAGCAGCAGATACGCAGTATTTT. This chain uses TRBV9 with TRBJ2-3; a weak D match, TRBD1 (6 bases). V dropped 3 bases and J dropped 4 bases, with 12 bases sitting between them. The CDR3 length is 14 residues. CDR1 SGDLS and CDR2 YYNGEE come from the germline V gene.

This chain joins TRBV29-1 and TRBJ2-2; 7 bases map to TRBD2. V shed 4 bases, J shed 5 bases, and the junction held 13 bases outside the gene matches. This CDR3 contains 16 residues. Germline V gene sequence: CDR1 SQVTM, CDR2 ANQGSEA. CDR3 amino acids: CSVVVLGGVLTGELFF. Here the CDR3 DNA reads TGCAGCGTTGTCGTTTTGGGGGGGGTCCTGACCGGGGAGCTGTTTTTT.